Below, one T cell receptor (beta chain) is given with its context. The antigen is not known. These data belong to a study of circulating and synovial CD4+ cells in juvenile arthritis. Study results and limitations: CPL and bulk CD4 samples differed at least tenfold in T cell genomes. Circulating pathogenic-like and bulk T cells looked alike by Vbeta family usage.

The V segment lost 8 bases and the J segment 5 bases; nucleotides outside the gene matches: 7. The V gene's germline CDR1 is MNHNY and CDR2 SVGAGI (reference sequence). The CDR3 contains 14 residues. Measured with immunoSEQ multiplex PCR; TCRdb has only the in-frame clones, and not every one. The sample includes 25,000 to 35,000 clones, 90% to 95% of them seen just once. Sequenced material: CD4+ T cells from blood. The source is a human donor with juvenile idiopathic arthritis. The V call is TRBV6-6, the J call TRBJ1-1, with 11 bases matching TRBD1. The CDR3: CASEWTGGGTEAFF. The CDR3 coding sequence is TGTGCCAGCGAGTGGACAGGGGGCGGGACTGAAGCTTTCTTT.